This passage covers 27 T cell receptor beta chains from one sample sequenced in a study of OX40 agonist ivuxolimab in advanced cancers. Sequencing used immunoSEQ multiplex PCR; TCRdb keeps in-frame clones, though not all of them. This repertoire shows roughly 13,000 clones, about 76% found once; its top ten account for approximately 15%. The starting material was CD4+ or CD8+ T cells sorted from blood, obtained in a trial of the OX40 agonist ivuxolimab. The receptors come from an adult with an advanced solid tumor such as melanoma, head and neck, liver or kidney cancer.

CDR3 bases: TGTGCCAGCAGCTTAGTAGGGGGAGACTACAATGAGCAGTTCTTC. This sequence encodes CASSLVGGDYNEQFF. The chain couples TRBV7-6 to TRBJ2-1, with D perhaps TRBD1 (6 bases). CDR1 and CDR2 from the germline V gene are SGHVS and FNYEAQ. Trimming took off 1 base at V and 3 bases at J, with 10 bases between the two ends. This CDR3 spans 15 amino acids.

The table lists this clone with a count of one. The rearrangement joins TRBV6-5 to TRBJ1-5, with D perhaps TRBD1 (5 bases). The length of the CDR3 is 12 residues. Germline V gene sequence: CDR1 MNHEY, CDR2 SVGAGI. Trimming removed 5 bases at V and 15 bases at J, with 17 bases between. The DNA of the CDR3 is TGTGCCAGCAGTGTGGGGGTGTGGATTGGGCATTTT. This codes for CASSVGVWIGHF.

This chain uses TRBV13 with TRBJ2-4; TRBD1 might be the D (6 bases). The CDR3 extends over 16 amino acids. V was cut by 0 bases and J by 1 base, with 10 bases left in between. The germline V gene has CDR1 PRHDT and CDR2 FYEKMQ (reference sequence). CDR3 sequence (DNA): TGTGCCAGCAGCTTAGGCCCAGGGGTTGCCAAAAACATTCAGTACTTC. Translating gives CASSLGPGVAKNIQYF.

The V gene is TRBV7-9, the J gene TRBJ2-5; 7 positions match TRBD1. The ends lost 2 bases at V and 5 bases at J; junction bases unmatched: 5. This CDR3 spans 14 amino acids. CDR1 SEHNR and CDR2 FQNEAQ come from the germline V gene (reference sequence). CDR3: CASSLTGDRETQYF. CDR3 coding DNA: TGTGCCAGCAGCTTAACAGGGGATCGTGAGACCCAGTACTTC.

This clone was seen just once. The V call is TRBV29-1, the J call TRBJ2-1; D not certain. The CDR3 has 11 amino acids. The ends were cut back, 4 bases at V and 11 bases at J, with 12 bases in the middle. Germline assignment: CDR1 SQVTM and CDR2 ANQGSEA. The DNA for the CDR3 is TGCAGCGTTGTGACTGGCTCTAAGCAGTTCTTC. Its translation is CSVVTGSKQFF.

The table lists this clone with a few counts. The chain couples TRBV4-1 to TRBJ2-7; 10 bases match TRBD2. Germline CDR1 is MGHRA and CDR2 is YSYEKL. The CDR3 extends over 15 amino acids. Trimming cost V 2 bases and J 3 bases; bases outside gene matches: 4. The CDR3 DNA reads TGCGCCAGCAGCCAATCCACTAGCGGGGACTACGAGCAGTACTTC. Amino acid sequence: CASSQSTSGDYEQYF.

The V call is TRBV9, the J call TRBJ1-2; no clear D gene. The CDR3 covers 11 residues. Germline V CDR1 and CDR2: SGDLS, YYNGEE. Deletions cut 3 bases from V and 7 bases from J, with 7 bases between. CDR3 nucleotide sequence: TGTGCCAGCAGCGATACTAGTGGCTACACCTTC. Amino acid sequence: CASSDTSGYTF.

The chain employs TRBV9 and TRBJ2-3; D gene ambiguous. V dropped 3 bases and J dropped 3 bases, with 5 bases sitting between them. The germline V gene has CDR1 SGDLS and CDR2 YYNGEE. This CDR3 is built from 12 residues. The CDR3 here is CASSGDTDTQYF. The CDR3 DNA reads TGTGCCAGCAGCGGGGATACAGATACGCAGTATTTT.

CDR3: CASSVAGGLTDTQYF. CDR3 DNA: TGTGCCAGCAGCGTAGCGGGGGGGCTCACAGATACGCAGTATTTT. The chain employs TRBV9 and TRBJ2-3; TRBD2 agrees at 8 bases. CDR3 length equals 15 residues. J was trimmed by 2 bases and V by 0 bases; bases with no gene match: 2. Germline V gene data show CDR1 as SGDLS and CDR2 as YYNGEE.

CDR3 amino acids: CASSAGRRSNEQFF. CDR3 in DNA: TGTGCCAGCAGCGCGGGTAGGAGGTCGAATGAGCAGTTCTTC. The rearrangement uses TRBV6-6 and TRBJ2-1; a possible D gene is TRBD2 (5 bases). From germline, CDR1 is MNHNY and CDR2 SVGAGI (reference sequence). The V end lost 6 bases, the J end lost 7 bases, and 16 bases lay between the germline ends. CDR3 length equals 14 residues.

This chain joins TRBV6-6 and TRBJ2-1; 13 bases map to TRBD2. Trimming removed 1 base from V and 7 bases from J; junction bases left unmatched: 4. The CDR3 is made up of 16 amino acids. Germline V lookup: CDR1 MNHNY, CDR2 SVGAGI (reference sequence). For the CDR3, the DNA is TGTGCCAGCAGTTACTTAAGGACTAGCGGGGGTAATGAGCAGTTCTTC. Translating it yields CASSYLRTSGGNEQFF.

The chain is built from TRBV27 and TRBJ2-2; 11 nucleotides agree with TRBD2. The CDR3 sequence is 15 residues long. V trimming: 2 bases; J trimming: 7 bases; junction bases outside the gene matches: 3. Germline V gene sequence: CDR1 MNHEY, CDR2 SMNVEV (reference sequence). CDR3 loop: CASSLSLAGGGELFF. CDR3 DNA: TGTGCCAGCAGTTTAAGTCTAGCGGGGGGCGGGGAGCTGTTTTTT.

The V call is TRBV2, the J call TRBJ1-5; D is unclear. The germline V and J ends were trimmed by 8 bases and 0 bases, with 14 bases remaining between them. This CDR3 comprises 15 residues. CDR1 is SNHLY, CDR2 FYNNEI, per germline. CDR3 nucleotide sequence: TGTGCCAGCGGACCGAGGGTCAATAGCAATCAGCCCCAGCATTTT. The encoded protein is CASGPRVNSNQPQHF.

The chain couples TRBV21-1 to TRBJ1-6; the DNA was not compared with TRBD1, the D call given in the table. TRBV21-1 is a pseudogene. This CDR3 contains 17 residues. In DNA form, the CDR3 reads TGTGCCAGCAGCAAACAAGGGACAGGGGGTCCAATTCTACCCCTCCACTTT. The encoded protein is CASSKQGTGGPILPLHF.

The chain has TRBV7-8 and TRBJ2-7, with D uncertain. This CDR3 contains 12 residues. Trimming left V 2 bases short and J 3 bases short, with 5 bases between. The V gene's germline CDR1 is SGHVS and CDR2 FQNEAQ. CDR3 sequence reads: CASSLLGYEQYF. The CDR3 DNA reads as TGTGCCAGCAGCTTACTGGGCTACGAGCAGTACTTC.

This clone was seen a handful of times. The CDR3 DNA follows: TGTGCCAGCAGCCCCGGAAATGAGCAGTTCTTC. Translated, it gives CASSPGNEQFF. The J gene is TRBJ2-1, the V gene TRBV7-3, with D unresolved. V dropped 5 bases and J dropped 7 bases, with 6 bases sitting between them. The germline CDR1 and CDR2 sequences are SGHTA and FQGTGA. CDR3 length: 11 amino acids.

The genes are TRBV11-1 and TRBJ2-3, with TRBD2 matching over 7 bases. The ends lost 3 bases at V and 2 bases at J; junction bases unmatched: 8. CDR1 SGHAT and CDR2 FQDESV come from the germline V gene (reference sequence). The CDR3 length is 16 residues. DNA of the CDR3: TGTGCCAGCAGCTTTAGAGCGGGGCACATCACAGATACGCAGTATTTT. This encodes CASSFRAGHITDTQYF.

This clone was counted a single time. The chain joins TRBV6-5 to TRBJ2-1, with unresolved D. Germline V gives CDR1 MNHEY, CDR2 SVGAGI. This CDR3 comprises 14 residues. V lost 0 bases and J 7 bases, leaving 10 bases between the germline ends. CDR3 loop: CASSYSVDPNEQFF. DNA for the CDR3: TGTGCCAGCAGTTACTCGGTGGACCCAAATGAGCAGTTCTTC.

The chain recombines TRBV27 with TRBJ2-3, with 12 positions matching TRBD2. Losses at the gene ends were 5 bases for V and 2 bases for J; bases not matched to a gene: 5. This CDR3 contains 16 residues. In germline, CDR1 is MNHEY, CDR2 SMNVEV (reference sequence). CDR3 DNA sequence: TGTGCCAGCAGTGCTAGCGGGGGGGCATACACAGATACGCAGTATTTT. It yields the protein CASSASGGAYTDTQYF.

The chain couples TRBV5-4 to TRBJ2-4; D may correspond to TRBD1 or TRBD2 (5 bases each). Germline assignment: CDR1 SGHNT and CDR2 YYREEE (reference sequence). This CDR3 has 14 amino acids. V dropped 0 bases and J dropped 8 bases, with 12 bases sitting between them. The chain's CDR3 is CASSLGGAGDIQYF. CDR3 DNA: TGTGCCAGCAGCTTGGGAGGGGCCGGTGACATTCAGTACTTC.

The rearrangement joins TRBV6-6 to TRBJ2-3; D ambiguous. The CDR3 loop spans 12 amino acids. V was clipped by 10 bases and J by 6 bases, with 14 bases between them. Germline V gene sequence: CDR1 MNHNY, CDR2 SVGAGI (reference sequence). CDR3 DNA: TGTGCCACCCACTGGGGTTTGGATACGCAGTATTTT. Protein: CATHWGLDTQYF.

Within the sample, this clone is medium-sized (0.01 to 0.1%). This chain joins TRBV5-1 and TRBJ1-2; TRBD1 matches at 7 bases. After removal of 6 bases from V and 7 bases from J, the junction contained 6 bases not matched to a gene. The CDR3 covers 12 residues. Germline assignment: CDR1 SGHRS and CDR2 YFSETQ. CDR3 coding DNA: TGCGCCAGCACCCCGGACAGGACTGGCTACACCTTC. Encoded protein: CASTPDRTGYTF.

This chain uses TRBV4-2 with TRBJ2-7; no clear D. The CDR3 consists of 13 residues. In germline, CDR1 is LGHNA, CDR2 YNFKEQ. Trimming removed 0 bases from V and 2 bases from J, with 5 bases in between. The CDR3 nucleotides are TGTGCCAGCAGCCAAGAACCCCCCTACGAGCAGTACTTC. It yields the protein CASSQEPPYEQYF.

J is TRBJ1-5 and V is TRBV4-1, with 9 positions matching TRBD1. Germline trimming cut 4 bases from V and 4 bases from J; bases unmatched to any gene: 2. CDR3 size: 14 residues. Germline CDR1 is MGHRA and CDR2 is YSYEKL. The CDR3 DNA is TGCGCCAGCAGCCTTGGACAGGGGAATCAGCCCCAGCATTTT. The encoded protein is CASSLGQGNQPQHF.

V and J are TRBV5-5 and TRBJ2-5, with 10 nucleotides matching TRBD2. Germline-derived CDR1 and CDR2 are SGHKS and YYEKEE (reference sequence). The CDR3 totals 16 residues. Germline trimming cut 2 bases from V and 3 bases from J; bases unmatched to any gene: 7. CDR3 in amino acids: CASSFPSGGAEETQYF. CDR3 nucleotide sequence: TGTGCCAGCAGCTTTCCCAGCGGGGGGGCCGAAGAGACCCAGTACTTC.

This clone was counted only a few times. CDR3 nucleotides: TGTGCCAGTAGTTTGAACAGAGGGACTGAAGCTTTCTTT. It encodes CASSLNRGTEAFF. This chain connects TRBV19 to TRBJ1-1; D remains ambiguous. V was cut by 5 bases and J by 5 bases, with 12 bases left in between. Germline assignment: CDR1 LNHDA and CDR2 SQIVND (reference sequence). The CDR3 contains 13 residues.

This clone appeared once. The chain couples TRBV13 to TRBJ1-2, with a weak D call TRBD1 (6 bases). CDR3 size: 12 residues. The V end lost 3 bases, the J end lost 8 bases, and 10 bases lay between the germline ends. Germline CDR1 PRHDT, CDR2 FYEKMQ (reference sequence). The CDR3 is CASSFNREGYTF. As DNA, the CDR3 is TGTGCCAGCAGCTTTAACAGGGAAGGCTACACCTTC.